This record concerns one T cell receptor (beta chain) sequence. This sample is part of a study of control samples from healthy donors and cancer patients. Germline loops: CDR1 SGDLS, CDR2 YYNGEE. Trimming stripped 0 bases from V and 7 bases from J, with 13 bases between. The CDR3 is 14 residues long. Profiling relied on immunoSEQ multiplex PCR, and the TCRdb table lists in-frame clones only, not all of them. This sample has some 140,000 clones, with 75% to 90% found just once. This clonotype originated in a woman in her 30s in good health. This rearrangement joins TRBV9 to TRBJ1-2; TRBD1 is a possible D gene (5 bases). Sequencing input: blood. The CDR3 sequence: CASSVGEGLGGYTF. As DNA, the CDR3 is TGTGCCAGCAGCGTAGGGGAGGGGCTCGGTGGCTACACCTTC.